These 21 T cell receptor beta chains came from one sample sequenced in a study of chronic HIV infection and antiretroviral therapy. TCRdb re-called the 5' RACE reads through MiXCR, storing one row per CDR3 protein. The profile shows tens of thousands of distinct CDR3 sequences, about 8.1% of them singletons. Sequenced: peripheral blood. These receptors all stem from an adult who had HIV and had not received antiretroviral therapy, or was an uninfected healthy control (not recorded which).

This clonotype was seen more than once but under ten times. The chain recombines TRBV10-3 with TRBJ2-3; 7 bases fit TRBD2. The CDR3 runs to 14 residues. CDR1 and CDR2 (germline): ENHRY, SYGVKD. Losses at the gene ends were 5 bases for V and 1 base for J; bases not matched to a gene: 3. For the CDR3, the DNA is TGTGCCATCAGTCTAGCGGATCGCACAGATACGCAGTATTTT. Translated: CAISLADRTDTQYF.

The rearrangement links TRBV28 to TRBJ2-7, with TRBD1 as a possible D gene (6 bases). V gave up 7 bases and J gave up 1 base, with 8 bases separating them. CDR1 and CDR2 (germline): MDHEN, SYDVKM. This CDR3 is 12 amino acids long. The CDR3 DNA reads TGTGCCAGCATAGGGGGTTCCTACGAGCAGTACTTC. It encodes CASIGGSYEQYF.

Only a few counts were recorded for this clonotype. The chain combines TRBV4-3 with TRBJ2-7; D call uncertain. CDR1 and CDR2 (germline): LGHNA, YSLEER. The CDR3 is made up of 15 amino acids. Trimming cost V 4 bases and J 2 bases, with 15 bases left between them. In DNA form, the CDR3 reads TGCGCCAGCAGCCCCCAGCTGGGATTTACCTACGAGCAGTACTTC. The encoded protein is CASSPQLGFTYEQYF.

The rearrangement joins TRBV29-1 to TRBJ2-1; D perhaps matches TRBD1 (6 bases). The CDR3 loop spans 13 amino acids. The ends were cut back, 7 bases at V and 8 bases at J, with 18 bases in the middle. Germline loops: CDR1 SQVTM, CDR2 ANQGSEA. The CDR3 bases are TGCAGCGGGGGCTTACAGGGCCCGGATGAGCAGTTCTTC. Residues: CSGGLQGPDEQFF.

This clonotype was picked up many times. The chain employs TRBV7-2 and TRBJ2-3; no firm D call. Trimming cost V 8 bases and J 2 bases, with 8 bases left between them. CDR3 length: 12 amino acids. Germline values: CDR1 SGHTA, CDR2 FQGNSA. The CDR3 nucleotides read TGTGCCAGCGGCAGCTACACAGATACGCAGTATTTT. Translation gives CASGSYTDTQYF. The entire variable domain, with the rest obtained from reference TRBV7-2 and TRBJ2-3, is as follows: GAGVSQSPSNKVTEKGKDVELRCDPISGHTALYWYRQSLGQGLEFLIYFQGNSAPDKSGLPSDRFSAERTGGSVSTLTIQRTQQEDSAVYLCASGSYTDTQYFGPGTRLTVL.

This chain uses TRBV20-1 with TRBJ1-1; TRBD1 agrees at 8 bases. This CDR3 has 14 amino acids. The trim removed 5 bases at V and 1 base at J, leaving 6 bases unmatched. Germline loops: CDR1 DFQATT, CDR2 SNEGSKA (reference sequence). CDR3 in DNA: TGCAGTGCTCGGTTTGGGACAGGGAACACTGAAGCTTTCTTT. The encoded protein is CSARFGTGNTEAFF.

This clonotype has just a few counts. This chain uses TRBV28 with TRBJ1-5, with D tentatively TRBD1 (6 bases). The CDR3 length is 13 residues. Trimming removed 7 bases at V and 2 bases at J, with 9 bases between. Germline CDR1 reads MDHEN; CDR2 reads SYDVKM. CDR3 amino acids: CASNRVGNQPQHF. The CDR3 DNA is TGTGCCAGCAACAGGGTGGGCAATCAGCCCCAGCATTTT.

This chain joins TRBV2 and TRBJ2-3, with D perhaps matching TRBD1 or TRBD2 (6 bases each). CDR3 size: 13 residues. CDR1 and CDR2 (germline): SNHLY, FYNNEI. The germline V and J ends were trimmed by 2 bases and 6 bases, with 9 bases remaining between them. The CDR3 region is CASSERRGDTQYF. In nucleotides, the CDR3 is TGTGCCAGCAGTGAAAGGAGGGGGGATACGCAGTATTTT. The whole variable domain, remainder taken from reference TRBV2 and TRBJ2-3, is EPEVTQTPSHQVTQMGQEVILRCVPISNHLYFYWYRQILGQKVEFLVSFYNNEISEKSEIFDDQFSVERPDGSNFTLKIRSTKLEDSAMYFCASSERRGDTQYFGPGTRLTVL.

This clonotype was detected many times. The gene calls are TRBV28 and TRBJ2-1; TRBD2 agrees at 12 bases. The V segment lost 2 bases and the J segment 7 bases; nucleotides outside the gene matches: 6. Germline V lookup: CDR1 MDHEN, CDR2 SYDVKM. The CDR3 covers 16 residues. The CDR3: CASSLLLAGGFNEQFF. Written as DNA, the CDR3 is TGTGCCAGCAGTTTACTTCTAGCGGGAGGGTTTAATGAGCAGTTCTTC.

This clonotype has at least ten counts. Mismatch with germline at one junction end may stem from a read error. This chain links TRBV5-1 with TRBJ2-3; 11 bases match TRBD2. The CDR3 totals 18 residues. Germline V gene lookup returns CDR1 SGHRS and CDR2 YFSETQ. CDR3 loop: CASTAGLAEPYSTDTQYF. The CDR3 DNA reads as TGCGCAAGCACGGCGGGACTAGCGGAACCTTATTCCACAGATACGCAGTATTTT.

For this clonotype: An end of the junction differs from the germline gene, which may be a read error. The rearrangement joins TRBV5-1 to TRBJ1-1; possibly TRBD1 for D (5 bases). CDR1 and CDR2 (germline): SGHRS, YFSETQ. This CDR3 comprises 13 residues. The DNA for the CDR3 is TGCGCCAGCAGCTTGACTGTTGACAGTGAAACTTTCTTT. Translated: CASSLTVDSETFF.

This clonotype was counted many times. J is TRBJ2-3 and V is TRBV4-2; no firm D call. Germline lookup yields CDR1 LGHNA and CDR2 YNFKEQ. Trimming pared 1 base from V and 6 bases from J, leaving 11 bases between. The CDR3 runs 14 residues. This CDR3 reads CASSQGGFFDTQYF. CDR3 coding DNA: TGTGCCAGCAGCCAAGGAGGATTCTTTGATACGCAGTATTTT.

This clonotype was seen repeatedly, ten times or more. V usage is TRBV20-1 and J usage is TRBJ2-3, with a tentative D call TRBD2 (5 bases). CDR1 DFQATT and CDR2 SNEGSKA come from the germline V gene (reference sequence). This CDR3 spans 17 amino acids. V gave up 0 bases and J gave up 3 bases, with 19 bases separating them. The CDR3 reads CSARDARRNGGTDTQYF. In nucleotides, the CDR3 is TGCAGTGCTAGAGATGCTCGGAGGAATGGAGGAACAGATACGCAGTATTTT.

The chain is built from TRBV29-1 and TRBJ1-1; 7 bases agree with TRBD1. The CDR3 sequence is 13 residues long. With 4 bases clipped from V and 0 bases from J, the junction kept 2 bases outside the gene matches. Germline V gives CDR1 SQVTM, CDR2 ANQGSEA. The CDR3 bases are TGCAGCGTTGTACAGGGGATGAACACTGAAGCTTTCTTT. The encoded protein is CSVVQGMNTEAFF.

The rearrangement links TRBV20-1 to TRBJ2-7; no firm D call. Per germline, CDR1 DFQATT and CDR2 SNEGSKA (reference sequence). This CDR3 contains 13 residues. V was shortened by 1 base and J by 3 bases, with 10 bases between the two germline ends. The CDR3 reads CSARVYTDYEQYF. CDR3 sequence (DNA): TGCAGTGCTAGAGTATATACAGACTACGAGCAGTACTTC.

This clonotype showed up many times. This chain connects TRBV2 to TRBJ1-2; 9 nucleotides agree with TRBD1. Germline CDR1 SNHLY, CDR2 FYNNEI. The CDR3 extends over 14 amino acids. Trimming took 5 bases from V and 3 from J; bases not matched to a gene: 4. DNA for the CDR3: TGTGCCAGCAGTTGGGACAGGGACCACTATGGCTACACCTTC. This encodes CASSWDRDHYGYTF.

In its sample, this clonotype was seen a few times. The chain is built from TRBV29-1 and TRBJ1-2; a possible D gene is TRBD1 (6 bases). This CDR3 spans 13 amino acids. Germline values: CDR1 SQVTM, CDR2 ANQGSEA. The V end lost 4 bases, the J end lost 4 bases, and 13 bases lay between the germline ends. CDR3 DNA sequence: TGCAGCGTTGGGGGACAAATGCTCTATGGCTACACCTTC. Residues: CSVGGQMLYGYTF.

Turning to this clonotype: A much larger clone differs by one base, so this may be a read error. This sequence joins TRBV28 and TRBJ1-3; D not resolved. The CDR3 has 10 residues. Per germline, CDR1 MDHEN and CDR2 SYDVKM. CDR3 in amino acids: CASKRNTVYF. CDR3 in DNA: TGTGCCAGCAAACGAAACACCGTATATTTT.

A few counts support this clonotype. The chain couples TRBV28 to TRBJ1-5; the D gene is possibly TRBD1 (5 bases). Germline V gene sequence: CDR1 MDHEN, CDR2 SYDVKM. The CDR3 sequence is 13 residues long. V lost 8 bases and J lost 5, with 13 bases in between. For the CDR3, the DNA is TGTGCCAGCGTCGCGGGGACCCATCAGCCCCAGCATTTT. Encoded protein: CASVAGTHQPQHF.

The table lists this clonotype with a few counts. This chain links TRBV29-1 with TRBJ1-3; tentative D call: TRBD1 (5 bases). Per the germline V gene, CDR1 is SQVTM and CDR2 is ANQGSEA. V shed 6 bases and J shed 0 bases, with 12 bases lying between them. This CDR3 has 14 residues. In nucleotides, the CDR3 is TGCAGCGTCTATGGGGGGGTCTCTGGAAACACCATATATTTT. Its translation: CSVYGGVSGNTIYF.

In this sample, this clonotype turned up many times. This sequence joins TRBV12-3 or TRBV12-4 and TRBJ2-7; D remains ambiguous. This CDR3 is built from 14 residues. Trimming took 5 bases from V and 4 from J, leaving 15 bases between them. CDR3 nucleotides: TGTGCCAGCAGTCCCCGAGCTAGTGGTTACGAGCAGTACTTC. As protein: CASSPRASGYEQYF.